The rows below give T cell receptor beta chains drawn from one sample of a study of shared clonotypes between healthy human individuals. This table comes from immunoSEQ multiplex PCR, and its TCRdb copy is limited to in-frame clones, with some not included. The sample contains some 500,000 clones, about 96% of which appear only once. Sequencing was carried out using naive CD4+ T cells sorted from blood. Receptors were obtained from a woman in her 30s in good health. The CDR3 runs from the conserved cysteine through the conserved F or W. A D gene is named only where the DNA matches it firmly. Part of the rows lack a size; the others show once, few, many or a class for expanded clones.

d_call j_call v_call clone_size cdr3_nt cdr3_aa
. TRBJ2-7 TRBV28 . TGTGCCAGCAGTCCCCGGACCGAGCAGTACTTC CASSPRTEQYF
. TRBJ1-1 TRBV30 . TGTGCCTGCATACACATGAACACTGAAGCTTTCTTT CACIHMNTEAFF
. TRBJ2-3 TRBV5-1 . TGCGCCAGCGATGAAGCGGGACAAGGGGATACGCAGTATTTT CASDEAGQGDTQYF
. TRBJ1-2 TRBV28 . TGTGCCAGCAGTCTCCCTTTGGAGGGGGATGGCTACACCTTC CASSLPLEGDGYTF
TRBD1 TRBJ2-7 TRBV6-1 . TGTGCCAGCAGTGGGGACAGGGGAGGTTTCTACGAGCAGTACTTC CASSGDRGGFYEQYF
. TRBJ2-3 TRBV6-5 . TGTGCCAGCAGTTACTCGAGAATAGACGCGACAGATACGCAGTATTTT CASSYSRIDATDTQYF
TRBD2 TRBJ2-3 TRBV9 . TGTGCCAGCAGCCTGGGGACTAGCGGGAGAGGGTCAGATACGCAGTATTTT CASSLGTSGRGSDTQYF
TRBD2 TRBJ2-1 TRBV11-3 . TGTGCCAGCAGCTTATCGGCTCCTAGCGGGAGCCTCCGGGGCGGTGAGCAGTTCTTC CASSLSAPSGSLRGGEQFF
TRBD2 TRBJ2-7 TRBV5-4 . TGTGCCAGCAGCTTCGGACTAGCGGGAGACGAGCAGTACTTC CASSFGLAGDEQYF
. TRBJ1-6 TRBV28 . TGTGCCAGCAGTCCACCCGCCTCGAGCTCCTATAATTCACCCCTCCACTTT CASSPPASSSYNSPLHF
TRBD1 TRBJ1-2 TRBV5-1 . TGCGCCAGCAGCGATACTGACAGGGGGATTTATGGCTACACCTTC CASSDTDRGIYGYTF
. TRBJ1-5 TRBV10-3 . TGTGCCATCAGTGGGAGCAATCAGCCCCAGCATTTT CAISGSNQPQHF
. TRBJ1-3 TRBV2 . TGTGCCAGCAGTTTGTTGCAGAGGAGTGGAAACACCATATATTTT CASSLLQRSGNTIYF
. TRBJ2-7 TRBV7-2 . TGTGCCAGCAGCTTAGCTCTGGTCGCCTACGAGCAGTACTTC CASSLALVAYEQYF
TRBD1 TRBJ2-6 TRBV5-1 once TGCGCCAGCAGCTTAGGTGTTAGGGGGCGCGTGGCTGGGGCCAACGTCCTGACTTTC CASSLGVRGRVAGANVLTF
. TRBJ1-2 TRBV28 . TGTGCCAGCAGTTTAGAACCCCTAACAGGAAGACTCTATGGCTACACCTTC CASSLEPLTGRLYGYTF
TRBD1 TRBJ1-6 TRBV5-1 few TGCGCCAGCAGCTTGCGACAGGGTGACTCACCCCTCCACTTT CASSLRQGDSPLHF
TRBD1 TRBJ1-1 TRBV28 . TGTGCCAGCAGTTTAGCAGGGGGCCGGCAAGCTTTCTTT CASSLAGGRQAFF
. TRBJ2-1 TRBV2 . TGTGCCAGCCGCTGGGGGAGCTCCTACAATGAGCAGTTCTTC CASRWGSSYNEQFF
TRBD2 TRBJ2-3 TRBV2 . TGTGCCAGCAACAGGCGGGAGGTGAGCACAGATACGCAGTATTTT CASNRREVSTDTQYF
. TRBJ2-7 TRBV28 . TGTGCCAGCAGTTTATACGTGGGGGGAGTCCACGAGCAGTACTTC CASSLYVGGVHEQYF
. TRBJ1-2 TRBV12-2 . TGTGCAAGTCGCTTAGGGGCGGGGACGGGCTATGGCTACACCTTC CASRLGAGTGYGYTF
TRBD2 TRBJ2-7 TRBV28 . TGTGCCAGCAGTTCGGGACTAGCGGGAGACTACGAGCAGTACTTC CASSSGLAGDYEQYF
. TRBJ2-3 TRBV4-1 . TGCGCCAGCAGCCAAGTCGGTTCTAGCCTAGATACGCAGTATTTT CASSQVGSSLDTQYF
. TRBJ2-2 TRBV5-8 . TGTGCCAGCACCATAATGACAAACACCGGGGAGCTGTTTTTT CASTIMTNTGELFF
. TRBJ2-7 TRBV11-2 . TGTGCCAGCAGCTTAAGTAAGGACAGCACCTACGAGCAGTACTTC CASSLSKDSTYEQYF
TRBD1 TRBJ2-3 TRBV9 . TGTGCCAGCACGGGACAGGGTGCAGATACGCAGTATTTT CASTGQGADTQYF
. TRBJ2-1 TRBV9 . TGTGCCAGCAGCGTAGCTCACAATGAGCAGTTCTTC CASSVAHNEQFF
. TRBJ1-2 TRBV2 . TGTGCCAGCAGTGAACTTCCGGGGGCTAACAACTATGGCTACACCTTC CASSELPGANNYGYTF
TRBD1 TRBJ1-1 TRBV6-5 once TGTGCCAGCAGGGGACAGGCGAACACTGAAGCTTTCTTT CASRGQANTEAFF
. TRBJ1-1 TRBV6-5 . TGTGCCAGCAGTTACTCGACGGCCAGCCTGAACACTGAAGCTTTCTTT CASSYSTASLNTEAFF
. TRBJ2-5 TRBV10-1 . TGCGCCAGCAGTAGTAGCATGGAGACCCAGTACTTC CASSSSMETQYF
TRBD1 TRBJ1-1 TRBV28 . TGTGCCAGCAGTTTATCTCCCGGGACAGGGGGCACTGAAGCTTTCTTT CASSLSPGTGGTEAFF
TRBD1 TRBJ1-3 TRBV7-8 . TGTGCCAGCAGCTCGAGACAGGGTACATCTGGAAACACCATATATTTT CASSSRQGTSGNTIYF
. TRBJ2-1 TRBV25-1 . TGTGCCAGCAGTGAAACGGGAGCAAGCTCCTACAATGAGCAGTTCTTC CASSETGASSYNEQFF
. TRBJ2-5 TRBV15 . TGTGCCACCAGCTTTCCTAGGACAATCCAAGAGACCCAGTACTTC CATSFPRTIQETQYF
. TRBJ1-6 TRBV7-8 . TGTGCCAGCAGCGCGCGCAGGGTACGAGATAATTCACCCCTCCACTTT CASSARRVRDNSPLHF
TRBD2 TRBJ2-7 TRBV5-8 . TGTGCCAGCAGCCAAGACGCCGGGACTAGCGGCCCCTACGAGCAGTACTTC CASSQDAGTSGPYEQYF
TRBD2 TRBJ2-7 TRBV5-4 . TGTGCCAGCAGCCCTGGACTAGCGATCGAGCAGTACTTC CASSPGLAIEQYF
. TRBJ2-7 TRBV27 . TGTGCCAGCAGTCAACCGGGAGTACCCTACGAGCAGTACTTC CASSQPGVPYEQYF
. TRBJ2-3 TRBV27 . TGTGCCAGCAGTTTTCTAGGCCTTAACCCCACAGATACGCAGTATTTT CASSFLGLNPTDTQYF
. TRBJ1-1 TRBV11-2 . TGTGCCAGCAGCAATCCTGGTGGCAGACCGAACACTGAAGCTTTCTTT CASSNPGGRPNTEAFF
. TRBJ2-7 TRBV20-1 . TGCAGTGCTAGTCGGGCTTACGAGCAGTACTTC CSASRAYEQYF
. TRBJ1-1 TRBV29-1 . TGCAGCGTTGAACCCTCGGGCGGCGGAACTGAAGCTTTCTTT CSVEPSGGGTEAFF
. TRBJ1-1 TRBV2 . TGTGCCAGCAGTGAAGCTGGCGGGGGGGCCACTGAAGCTTTCTTT CASSEAGGGATEAFF
. TRBJ1-2 TRBV10-1 . TGCGCCAGCAGTGCGGGGATAGACTATGGCTACACCTTC CASSAGIDYGYTF
. TRBJ2-7 TRBV11-1 . TGTGCCAGCAGCTTTTTCGGGGGAGGAAGCTCCTACGAGCAGTACTTC CASSFFGGGSSYEQYF
. TRBJ2-7 TRBV10-3 . TGTGCCATCAGCGCGGGCACCGACGAGCAGTACTTC CAISAGTDEQYF
. TRBJ2-1 TRBV5-1 . TGCGCCAGCAGCTTGGGAGTGTGGGAAACCAATGAGCAGTTCTTC CASSLGVWETNEQFF
. TRBJ1-5 TRBV15 . TGTGCCACCAGCAGAGACCCACCTGGCAGGGCCCCTTATAGCAATCAGCCCCAGCATTTT CATSRDPPGRAPYSNQPQHF
TRBD2 TRBJ2-1 TRBV7-9 . TGTGCCAGCAGCTTGACTAGCCCCAATGAGCAGTTCTTC CASSLTSPNEQFF
. TRBJ1-1 TRBV5-1 . TGCGCCAGCAGCAAAAGACAGGCTAACACTGAAGCTTTCTTT CASSKRQANTEAFF
. TRBJ1-1 TRBV18 . TGTGCCAGCTCACCACGGGACACCTACACTGAAGCTTTCTTT CASSPRDTYTEAFF
. TRBJ1-4 TRBV27 . TGTGCCAGCAGTAGGGTTTTCACTAATGAAAAACTGTTTTTT CASSRVFTNEKLFF
. TRBJ1-1 TRBV6-6 . TGTGCCAGCAGCCCCGGAGTGGGGGGCTCTGTTGAAGCTTTCTTT CASSPGVGGSVEAFF
. TRBJ2-5 TRBV15 few TGTGCCACCAGCAGAGAAGACACGAGGGAGACCCAGTACTTC CATSREDTRETQYF
. TRBJ2-1 TRBV11-3 once TGTGCCAGCAGTCGGGACGGACTAAACAATGAGCAGTTCTTC CASSRDGLNNEQFF
. TRBJ1-5 TRBV4-1 few TGCGCCAGCAGCCAAGATACGGGGGTGACGGGCAATCAGCCCCAGCATTTT CASSQDTGVTGNQPQHF